The TCR beta chain described here comes from a study of early T cells in non-severe SARS-CoV-2 infection. About the research overall: Chains were unpaired, as sequencing was done on bulk RNA from unsorted whole blood.

cDNA molecules, individually, were tagged with unique molecular identifiers. TCRdb re-called the 5' RACE reads with MiXCR, one entry per CDR3 protein. The sample consists of roughly 10,000 distinct CDR3 sequences, roughly 4.4% of them appearing once. The table lists this clonotype with many counts. Its antigen is still unknown. Broader study findings: Private and CD4 specificities were missed by VDJdb matching, skewed to anti-spike CD8.

V was cut by 2 bases and J by 3 bases, with 8 bases left in between. The CDR3 runs 12 residues. Germline loops: CDR1 DFQATT, CDR2 SNEGSKA (reference sequence). The sequenced material came from whole blood. V is TRBV20-1 and J is TRBJ2-7, with D perhaps matching TRBD2 (5 bases). The clonotype originates from an adult who was a healthcare worker with PCR-confirmed SARS-CoV-2 infection or an uninfected control (not recorded which). The DNA of the CDR3 is TGCAGTGCTAGACCCGGGGACTACGAGCAGTACTTC. Encoded protein: CSARPGDYEQYF.